This TCR beta chain appears in the sequencing data of a study of T cells after yellow fever vaccination. The CDR3 has 15 residues. In this sample, this clonotype turned up many times. 5'RACE template switching generated TCR cDNA, adding a universal primer site and UMIs. Each CDR3 protein gets one entry after TCRdb re-called the 5' RACE reads with MiXCR. This table holds about 69,000 distinct CDR3 sequences, 5% to 6.5% found once. The chain uses TRBV21-1 and TRBJ2-7. TRBV21-1 is assigned pseudogene status. The sample in question was CD4+ T cells sorted from PBMCs, obtained around 15 days after the first yellow fever vaccination. The clonotype was recovered from a man aged 18 to 30 who received the YFV17D yellow fever vaccine. In nucleotides, the CDR3 is TGTGCCAGCAGCAAACCCCAGCCGAGCTCCTACGAGCAGTACGTC. It specifies CASSKPQPSSYEQYV.